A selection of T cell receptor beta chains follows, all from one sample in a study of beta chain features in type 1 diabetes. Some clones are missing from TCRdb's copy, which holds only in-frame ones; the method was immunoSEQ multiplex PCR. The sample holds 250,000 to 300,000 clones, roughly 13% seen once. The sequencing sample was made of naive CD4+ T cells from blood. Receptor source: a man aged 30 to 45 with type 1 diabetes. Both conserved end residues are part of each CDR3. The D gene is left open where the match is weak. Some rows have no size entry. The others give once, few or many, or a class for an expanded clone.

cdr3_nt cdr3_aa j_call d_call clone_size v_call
TGTGCCAGCAGCGTAAGCTCTTGGTACCAAGAGACCCAGTACTTC CASSVSSWYQETQYF TRBJ2-5 NA few TRBV5-4
TGTGCCTGGAGTGACATTCCAGGGGGGAATGAAAAACTGTTTTTT CAWSDIPGGNEKLFF TRBJ1-4 TRBD1 NA TRBV30
TGTGCCAGCAGCCGCGCAGATACGCAGTATTTT CASSRADTQYF TRBJ2-3 NA many TRBV7-9
TGTGCCAGCAGCGTCATAGCGGGAGGAGAGACCCAGTACTTC CASSVIAGGETQYF TRBJ2-5 TRBD2 few TRBV5-4
TGTGCCAGCTCACCGACCCGGACTAACGACGAGCAGTACTTC CASSPTRTNDEQYF TRBJ2-7 NA NA TRBV18
TGTGCCAGCAGCTTACTAGGATACAATGAGCAGTTCTTC CASSLLGYNEQFF TRBJ2-1 NA NA TRBV7-9
TGTGCCAGCAGTTCCCGGACAGGGAGCAATCAGCCCCAGCATTTT CASSSRTGSNQPQHF TRBJ1-5 TRBD1 few TRBV28
TGTGCCAGCAGCTTAGGGGGGCGAAATCTTCCCTACGAGCAGTACTTC CASSLGGRNLPYEQYF TRBJ2-7 NA few TRBV7-9
TGCGCCAGCAGCCCCGGGACAGGGAACAATGAGCAGTTCTTC CASSPGTGNNEQFF TRBJ2-1 TRBD1 NA TRBV5-1
TGTGCCAGCGCTATGGGCAAAGATACGCAGTATTTT CASAMGKDTQYF TRBJ2-3 NA NA TRBV6-5
TGTGCCAGCAGTGATCTTGGGGTGAGGGGGAACCAGCCCCAGCATTTT CASSDLGVRGNQPQHF TRBJ1-5 NA NA TRBV2
TGCGCCAGCAGCCACGGGACTAGCGGCGTCAACTACGAGCAGTACTTC CASSHGTSGVNYEQYF TRBJ2-7 TRBD2 NA TRBV4-3
TGCAGCGTTGTTGTCCCTAGCTCCTACGAGCAGTACTTC CSVVVPSSYEQYF TRBJ2-7 NA few TRBV29-1
TGTGCCAGCAGCGTAGGGACAGGGGGTCCAAGGAACACCGGGGAGCTGTTTTTT CASSVGTGGPRNTGELFF TRBJ2-2 TRBD1 NA TRBV9
TGTGCCAGCAGCAAAACAGGGGTCAATAGGGGCAATGAGCAGTTCTTC CASSKTGVNRGNEQFF TRBJ2-1 TRBD1 NA TRBV4-2
TGTGCCAGCAGCCAAGCAGGTACAAAGACCCAGTACTTC CASSQAGTKTQYF TRBJ2-5 NA NA TRBV14
TGCAGCGTTGGACAGGGTAGCTCCTACAATGAGCAGTTCTTC CSVGQGSSYNEQFF TRBJ2-1 TRBD1 NA TRBV29-1
TGTGCCAGTAGTAGCAGGGAGAACACTGAAGCTTTCTTT CASSSRENTEAFF TRBJ1-1 NA few TRBV19
TGTGCCAGCAGAACTGGGGGGAGCGCAGATACGCAGTATTTT CASRTGGSADTQYF TRBJ2-3 NA NA TRBV6-6
TGTGCCAGCAGCTTACAGGGGGGCTACACCTTC CASSLQGGYTF TRBJ1-2 NA few TRBV7-9
TGTGCCAGCAGCTTAAGAGGTAGCAAAAGCACAGATACGCAGTATTTT CASSLRGSKSTDTQYF TRBJ2-3 NA few TRBV7-2
TGTGCCAGCAGCCCCCGGGGGTACGAGCAGTACTTC CASSPRGYEQYF TRBJ2-7 NA NA TRBV28
TGTGCCAGCAGCTACGAAGGGGAATTGTTTTTT CASSYEGELFF TRBJ1-4 NA NA TRBV7-2
TGTGCCAGCGGCAGGGGCCCAAGCTATGGCTACACCTTC CASGRGPSYGYTF TRBJ1-2 NA NA TRBV7-2
TGCGCCAGCAGCCAAGATGGGGCAGGGGGGAATGAAGCTTTCTTT CASSQDGAGGNEAFF TRBJ1-1 TRBD1 few TRBV4-3
TGTGCCATCAGTAGACCCGGGAGCGGCACAGATACGCAGTATTTT CAISRPGSGTDTQYF TRBJ2-3 NA few TRBV10-3
TGTGCCAGCAGTGCCGAGAGGCTGTACAATGAGCAGTTCTTC CASSAERLYNEQFF TRBJ2-1 NA few TRBV2
TGTGCCAGCAGTGAACGCGGTGGAAATGAGCAGTTCTTC CASSERGGNEQFF TRBJ2-1 NA few TRBV6-1
TGTGCCTGGAGAACCGGGACTAGCGGGAGGAATGAGCAGTTCTTC CAWRTGTSGRNEQFF TRBJ2-1 TRBD2 NA TRBV30
TGTGCCAGCAGCCTGCGGACTAGCGGGAGCTCCTACAATGAGCAGTTCTTC CASSLRTSGSSYNEQFF TRBJ2-1 TRBD2 few TRBV5-6
TGTGCCAGCAGTGAAGATCCGGGACAGGGAGGATCGGCGCAGTATTTT CASSEDPGQGGSAQYF TRBJ2-3 TRBD1 NA TRBV6-1
TGTGCCAGAAAAGGGGATGACTATGGCTACACCTTC CARKGDDYGYTF TRBJ1-2 NA NA TRBV2
TGTGCCAGCAGCTTAGAGCCGGGACAGTCTTGGGAGACCCAGTACTTC CASSLEPGQSWETQYF TRBJ2-5 TRBD1 NA TRBV7-2
TGTGCCAGCAGCCGCCTTGGGAGTGGTTTCTTGGGGGCTTTCTTT CASSRLGSGFLGAFF TRBJ1-1 NA few TRBV7-2
TGTGCCAGCAGCTTAACAGGCCCAACGAACACCGGGGAGCTGTTTTTT CASSLTGPTNTGELFF TRBJ2-2 NA few TRBV7-2
TGTGCCAGCAGTTACACGTCGGGAGATTATGGCTACACCTTC CASSYTSGDYGYTF TRBJ1-2 NA few TRBV6-5
TGTGCCAGCAGCCCGGACAGGGATCAGCCCCAGCATTTT CASSPDRDQPQHF TRBJ1-5 TRBD1 NA TRBV7-6
TGCAGCGTTGCAGTCAGCGGGGGCCTCTACGAGCAGTACTTC CSVAVSGGLYEQYF TRBJ2-7 TRBD2 NA TRBV29-1
TGCGCCAGCAGCGACAAGACTAGCGGGGCTTACAATGAGCAGTTCTTC CASSDKTSGAYNEQFF TRBJ2-1 TRBD2 few TRBV5-1